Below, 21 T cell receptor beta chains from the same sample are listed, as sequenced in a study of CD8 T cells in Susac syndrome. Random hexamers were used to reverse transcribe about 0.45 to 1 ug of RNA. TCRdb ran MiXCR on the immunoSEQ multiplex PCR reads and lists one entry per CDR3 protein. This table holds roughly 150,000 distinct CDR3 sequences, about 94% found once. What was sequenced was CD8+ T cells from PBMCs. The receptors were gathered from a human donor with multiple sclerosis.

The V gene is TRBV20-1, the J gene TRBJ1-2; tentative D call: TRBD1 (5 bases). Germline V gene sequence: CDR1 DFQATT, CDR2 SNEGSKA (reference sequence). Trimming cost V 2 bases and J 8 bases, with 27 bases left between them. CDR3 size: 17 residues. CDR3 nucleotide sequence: TGCAGTGCTAGAACGACCGGGGGAAGGGGAGCCCTGGAGGGCTACACCTTC. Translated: CSARTTGGRGALEGYTF.

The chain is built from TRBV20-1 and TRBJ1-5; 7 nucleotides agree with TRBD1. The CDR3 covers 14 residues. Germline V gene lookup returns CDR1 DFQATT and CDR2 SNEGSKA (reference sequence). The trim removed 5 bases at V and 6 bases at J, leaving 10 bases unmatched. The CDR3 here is CSAPSRQGGQPQHF. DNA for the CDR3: TGCAGTGCTCCCAGCCGGCAGGGGGGTCAGCCCCAGCATTTT.

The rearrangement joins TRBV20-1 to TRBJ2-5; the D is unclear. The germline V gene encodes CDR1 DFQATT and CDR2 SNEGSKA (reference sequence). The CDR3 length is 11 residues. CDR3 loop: CRIGVQETQYF. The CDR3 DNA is TGCAGGATAGGCGTACAAGAGACCCAGTACTTC.

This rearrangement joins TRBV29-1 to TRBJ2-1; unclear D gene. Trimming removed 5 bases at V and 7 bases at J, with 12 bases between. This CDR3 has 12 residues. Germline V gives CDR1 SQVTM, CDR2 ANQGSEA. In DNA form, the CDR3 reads TGCAGCGTTCCCAGTCCGGCGAATGAGCAGTTCTTC. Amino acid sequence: CSVPSPANEQFF.

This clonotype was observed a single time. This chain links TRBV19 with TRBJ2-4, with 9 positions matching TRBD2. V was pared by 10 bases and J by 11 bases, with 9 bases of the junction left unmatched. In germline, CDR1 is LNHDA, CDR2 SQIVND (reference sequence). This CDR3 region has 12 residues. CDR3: CATNAGGAVQYF. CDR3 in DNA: TGTGCCACCAACGCGGGAGGGGCCGTTCAGTACTTC.

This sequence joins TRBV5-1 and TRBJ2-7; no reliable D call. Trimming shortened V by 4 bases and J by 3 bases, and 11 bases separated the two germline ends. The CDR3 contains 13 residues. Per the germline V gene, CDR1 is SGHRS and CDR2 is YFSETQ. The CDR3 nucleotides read TGCGCCAGCAGCCCTGGACGGAACTACGAGCAGTACTTC. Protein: CASSPGRNYEQYF.

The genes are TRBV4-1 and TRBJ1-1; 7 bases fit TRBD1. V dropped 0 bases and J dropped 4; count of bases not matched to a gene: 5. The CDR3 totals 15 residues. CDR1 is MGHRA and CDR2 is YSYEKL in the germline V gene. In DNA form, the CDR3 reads TGCGCCAGCAGCCAAGAGACAGGGACTAGCACTGAAGCTTTCTTT. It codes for CASSQETGTSTEAFF.

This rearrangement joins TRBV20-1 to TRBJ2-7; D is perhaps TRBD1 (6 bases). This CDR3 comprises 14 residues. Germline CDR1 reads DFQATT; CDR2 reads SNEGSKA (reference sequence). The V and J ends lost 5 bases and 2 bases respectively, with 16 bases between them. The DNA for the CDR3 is TGCAGTGCTCATGGACAGTTTGAAGCCTACGAGCAGTACTTC. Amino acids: CSAHGQFEAYEQYF.

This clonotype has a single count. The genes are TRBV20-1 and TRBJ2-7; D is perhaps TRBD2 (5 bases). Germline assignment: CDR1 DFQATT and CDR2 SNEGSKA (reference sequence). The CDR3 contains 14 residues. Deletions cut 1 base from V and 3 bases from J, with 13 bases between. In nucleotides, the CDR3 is TGCAGTGCTAGAGGTGAGGGCCCTTTCTACGAGCAGTACTTC. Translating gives CSARGEGPFYEQYF.

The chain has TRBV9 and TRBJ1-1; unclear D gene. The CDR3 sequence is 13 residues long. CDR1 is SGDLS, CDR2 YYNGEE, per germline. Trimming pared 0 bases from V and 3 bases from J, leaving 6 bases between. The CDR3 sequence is CASSVGVYTEAFF. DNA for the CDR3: TGTGCCAGCAGCGTAGGGGTATACACTGAAGCTTTCTTT.

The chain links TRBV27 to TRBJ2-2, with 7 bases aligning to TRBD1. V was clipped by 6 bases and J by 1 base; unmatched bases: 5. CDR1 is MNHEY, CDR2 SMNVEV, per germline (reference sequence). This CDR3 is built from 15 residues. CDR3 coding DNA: TGTGCCAGCAGATCGGGACAGATGAACACCGGGGAGCTGTTTTTT. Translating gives CASRSGQMNTGELFF.

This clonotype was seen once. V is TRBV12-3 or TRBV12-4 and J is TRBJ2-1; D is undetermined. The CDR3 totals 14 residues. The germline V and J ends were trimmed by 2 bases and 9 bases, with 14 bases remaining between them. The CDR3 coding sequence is TGTGCCAGCAGTTTAAGGAAGGGAATAGGTGAGCAGTTCTTC. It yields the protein CASSLRKGIGEQFF.

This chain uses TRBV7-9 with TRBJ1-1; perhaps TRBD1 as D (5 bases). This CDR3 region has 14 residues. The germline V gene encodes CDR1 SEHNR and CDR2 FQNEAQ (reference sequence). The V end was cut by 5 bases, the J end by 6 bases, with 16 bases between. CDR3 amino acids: CASSPGDGHAEAFF. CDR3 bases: TGTGCCAGCAGCCCGGGGGACGGGCACGCTGAAGCTTTCTTT.

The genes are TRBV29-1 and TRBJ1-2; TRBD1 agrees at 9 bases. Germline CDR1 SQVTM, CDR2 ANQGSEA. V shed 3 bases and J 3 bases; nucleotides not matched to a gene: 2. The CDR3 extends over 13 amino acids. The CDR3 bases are TGCAGCGTTGATGGGGACAGGGACTATGGCTACACCTTC. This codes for CSVDGDRDYGYTF.

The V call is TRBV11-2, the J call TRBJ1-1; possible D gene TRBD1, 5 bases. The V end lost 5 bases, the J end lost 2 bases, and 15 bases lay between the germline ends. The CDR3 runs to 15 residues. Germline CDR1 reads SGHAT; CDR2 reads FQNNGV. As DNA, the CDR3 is TGTGCCAGCAGCACGACAGTAGGGCCCAACACTGAAGCTTTCTTT. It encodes CASSTTVGPNTEAFF. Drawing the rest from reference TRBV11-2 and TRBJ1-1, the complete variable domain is EAGVAQSPRYKIIEKRQSVAFWCNPISGHATLYWYQQILGQGPKLLIQFQNNGVVDDSQLPKDRFSAERLKGVDSTLKIQPAKLEDSAVYLCASSTTVGPNTEAFFGQGTRLTVV.

The CDR3 DNA is TGTGCCAGCAGCGCCCAGGGAGCGGCCTACGAGCAGTACTTC. It yields the protein CASSAQGAAYEQYF. The J gene is TRBJ2-7, the V gene TRBV9, with D perhaps given as TRBD1 or TRBD2 (5 bases each). The germline V and J ends were trimmed by 3 bases and 2 bases, with 12 bases remaining between them. CDR1 is SGDLS and CDR2 is YYNGEE in the germline V gene. The length of the CDR3 is 14 residues. Variable domain in full (rest from reference TRBV9 and TRBJ2-7): DSGVTQTPKHLITATGQRVTLRCSPRSGDLSVYWYQQSLDQGLQFLIQYYNGEERAKGNILERFSAQQFPDLHSELNLSSLELGDSALYFCASSAQGAAYEQYFGPGTRLTVT.

The CDR3 loop is CAWSNRDRGYEQYF. The CDR3, as DNA: TGTGCCTGGAGTAATCGGGACAGAGGCTACGAGCAGTACTTC. The V call is TRBV30, the J call TRBJ2-7, with TRBD1 matching over 7 bases. The V and J ends lost 2 bases and 3 bases, in that order; junction bases with no gene match: 7. From germline, CDR1 is GTSNPN and CDR2 SVGIG (reference sequence). This CDR3 region has 14 residues.

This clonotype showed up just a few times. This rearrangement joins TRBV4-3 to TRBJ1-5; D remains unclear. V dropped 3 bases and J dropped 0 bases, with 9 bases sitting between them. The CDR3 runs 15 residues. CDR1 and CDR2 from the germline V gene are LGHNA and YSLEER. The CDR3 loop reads CASSQERVSNQPQHF. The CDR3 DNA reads TGCGCCAGCAGCCAGGAGAGGGTTAGCAATCAGCCCCAGCATTTT.

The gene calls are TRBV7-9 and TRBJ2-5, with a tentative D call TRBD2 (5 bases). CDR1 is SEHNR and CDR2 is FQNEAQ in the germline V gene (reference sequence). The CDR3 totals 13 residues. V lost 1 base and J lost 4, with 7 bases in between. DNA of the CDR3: TGTGCCAGCAGCTTAGTACGGGGAGAGACCCAGTACTTC. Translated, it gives CASSLVRGETQYF.

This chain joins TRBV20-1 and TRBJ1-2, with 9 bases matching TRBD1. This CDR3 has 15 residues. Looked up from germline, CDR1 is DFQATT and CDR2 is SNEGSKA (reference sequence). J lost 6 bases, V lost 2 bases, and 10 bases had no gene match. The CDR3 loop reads CSARLRDRDVDGYTF. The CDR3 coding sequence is TGCAGTGCTAGACTCCGGGACAGGGACGTCGATGGCTACACCTTC.

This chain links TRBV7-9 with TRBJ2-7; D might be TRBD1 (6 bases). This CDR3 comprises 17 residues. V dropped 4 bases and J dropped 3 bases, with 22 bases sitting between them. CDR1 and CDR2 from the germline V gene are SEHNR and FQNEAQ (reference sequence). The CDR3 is CASSSSPSAGENYEQYF. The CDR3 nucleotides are TGTGCCAGCAGCTCCTCGCCATCGGCAGGGGAAAACTACGAGCAGTACTTC.